Listed below are T cell receptor beta chains from one sample, sequenced in a study of blood T cell repertoires in COVID-19. TCRdb's table, derived via immunoSEQ multiplex PCR, lists solely in-frame clones and lacks some. The sample gives around 76,000 clones, roughly 91% of which show up once; 0.55% to 0.75% is in the top ten. The sample consisted of peripheral blood. The source of these receptors is a man aged 55 to 69 with acute or convalescent COVID-19. CDR3s include the opening cysteine and the closing phenylalanine or tryptophan. The D gene is left open where the match is weak. Clone size is shown for a subset of rows, as once, few, many or a class of expanded clone.

>TRBD2|TRBV7-6|TRBJ2-5|NA
CASSLGLAGAQETQYF
TGTGCCAGCAGCTTAGGGCTAGCGGGTGCTCAAGAGACCCAGTACTTC
>NA|TRBV9|TRBJ1-4|NA
CASSAVGGSEKLFF
TGTGCCAGCAGCGCCGTGGGGGGGAGTGAAAAACTGTTTTTT
>NA|TRBV18|TRBJ2-1|NA
CASSLARDSGLFF
TGTGCCAGCTCACTGGCCAGGGACTCGGGATTGTTCTTC
>NA|TRBV28|TRBJ1-2|NA
CASSPHGGGNYGYTF
TGTGCCAGCAGTCCTCACGGGGGAGGGAACTATGGCTACACCTTC
>NA|TRBV9|TRBJ2-7|NA
CASSPGGIYEQYF
TGTGCCAGCAGCCCAGGCGGGATTTACGAGCAGTACTTC
>TRBD1|TRBV19|TRBJ1-5|NA
CASTTTQGARQPQHF
TGTGCCAGTACCACTACCCAGGGGGCTCGGCAGCCCCAGCATTTT
>TRBD1|TRBV19|TRBJ1-1|once
CASSAGTGNFVTEAFF
TGTGCCAGTAGTGCAGGGACAGGGAATTTTGTAACTGAAGCTTTCTTT
>TRBD1|TRBV11-3|TRBJ2-3|once
CASRGTGADTQYF
TGTGCCAGCAGGGGGACAGGCGCAGATACGCAGTATTTT
>NA|TRBV19|TRBJ2-2|NA
CASSIVAQNTGELFF
TGTGCCAGTAGTATAGTGGCCCAGAACACCGGGGAGCTGTTTTTT
>TRBD2|TRBV3-1/TRBV3-2|TRBJ2-3|NA
CASSQTSGGEGDTQYF
TGTGCCAGCAGCCAAACTAGCGGGGGTGAGGGAGATACGCAGTATTTT
>TRBD1|TRBV6-5|TRBJ2-1|NA
CASRRVGQGANEQFF
TGTGCCAGCCGTAGAGTGGGACAGGGTGCGAATGAGCAGTTCTTC
>NA|TRBV6-5|TRBJ2-2|NA
CASKTGRWGGELFF
TGTGCCAGCAAGACCGGGAGATGGGGCGGGGAGCTGTTTTTT
>NA|TRBV27|TRBJ2-2|NA
CASSLGTANTGELFF
TGTGCCAGCAGTTTGGGGACTGCGAACACCGGGGAGCTGTTTTTT
>NA|TRBV27|TRBJ2-2|NA
CASSPIGREISGELFF
TGTGCCAGCAGTCCAATTGGCAGGGAAATCTCCGGGGAGCTGTTTTTT
>NA|TRBV6-1|TRBJ1-2|NA
CASSEAGQSYGYTF
TGTGCCAGCAGTGAAGCGGGGCAGTCCTATGGCTACACCTTC
>TRBD1|TRBV2|TRBJ1-5|NA
CASRRQGAGNQPQHF
TGTGCCAGCAGACGACAGGGGGCTGGGAATCAGCCCCAGCATTTT
>TRBD2|TRBV5-1|TRBJ2-7|NA
CASSLGFLASGYEQYF
TGCGCCAGCAGCTTGGGCTTTCTGGCTAGCGGTTACGAGCAGTACTTC
>NA|TRBV9|TRBJ1-5|NA
CASSAGGVGNQPQHF
TGTGCCAGCAGCGCCGGCGGGGTTGGCAATCAGCCCCAGCATTTT
>NA|TRBV5-6|TRBJ1-1|NA
CASSLVIFGGQGLGTEAFF
TGTGCCAGCAGCTTGGTTATCTTCGGGGGGCAGGGGCTGGGCACTGAAGCTTTCTTT
>TRBD1|TRBV6-5|TRBJ1-2|NA
CASSWQGADYGYTF
TGTGCCAGCAGTTGGCAGGGGGCAGACTATGGCTACACCTTC
>TRBD1|TRBV18|TRBJ1-1|NA
CASSIDRADTEAFF
TGTGCCAGCTCCATCGACAGGGCAGACACTGAAGCTTTCTTT
>TRBD2|TRBV19|TRBJ2-5|NA
CASSIRTSWGETQYF
TGTGCCAGTAGTATCAGGACTAGCTGGGGCGAGACCCAGTACTTC
>TRBD1|TRBV5-1|TRBJ1-1|NA
CASSSVPQGPSRSTEAFF
TGCGCCAGCAGCTCGGTGCCACAGGGGCCATCGAGGAGCACTGAAGCTTTCTTT
>NA|TRBV14|TRBJ2-7|NA
CASSYRAYEQYF
TGTGCCAGCAGCTACAGGGCTTACGAGCAGTACTTC
>TRBD1|TRBV5-4|TRBJ1-3|NA
CASSAQGADTIYF
TGTGCCAGCAGCGCCCAGGGGGCTGACACCATATATTTT
>TRBD2|TRBV9|TRBJ2-1|NA
CASSVLPGGWNEQFF
TGTGCCAGCAGCGTACTACCCGGGGGGTGGAATGAGCAGTTCTTC
>TRBD1|TRBV10-2|TRBJ1-5|once
CASGPQGQGNQPQHF
TGCGCCAGCGGCCCGCAGGGACAGGGCAATCAGCCCCAGCATTTT
>NA|TRBV30|TRBJ1-5|NA
CAWSGGSNQPQHF
TGTGCCTGGAGTGGGGGCAGCAATCAGCCCCAGCATTTT
>NA|TRBV15|TRBJ1-1|NA
CALGSRTEAFF
TGTGCCCTAGGTAGTCGGACTGAAGCTTTCTTT
>NA|TRBV30|TRBJ1-2|NA
CAWSVLTGYGYTF
TGTGCCTGGAGTGTTCTGACAGGCTATGGCTACACCTTC
>NA|TRBV11-2|TRBJ2-6|NA
CASSLQGAGANVLTF
TGTGCCAGCAGCCTACAGGGAGCCGGGGCCAACGTCCTGACTTTC